The 25 T cell receptor beta chains reported below all come from one sample, sequenced in a study of cytomegalovirus exposure and HLA in healthy donors. Assay used: immunoSEQ multiplex PCR; TCRdb lists only in-frame clones, some missing. The table shows around 300,000 clones, with 70% to 90% occurring only once. Sequenced material: PBMCs. The receptors here all came from a woman aged 18 to 35 in good health and CMV-seronegative.

The chain uses TRBV19 and TRBJ2-6; 8 bases are shared with TRBD1. CDR3 length equals 17 residues. V lost 3 bases, J lost 0 bases, and 4 bases stayed unmatched. Germline-derived CDR1 and CDR2 are LNHDA and SQIVND (reference sequence). The DNA of the CDR3 is TGTGCCAGTAGTATCGGACAGGGAATCTCTGGGGCCAACGTCCTGACTTTC. This encodes CASSIGQGISGANVLTF.

The chain employs TRBV7-2 and TRBJ2-7; 7 nucleotides line up with TRBD1. CDR1 SGHTA and CDR2 FQGNSA come from the germline V gene. The length of the CDR3 is 15 residues. The J segment lost 2 bases and the V segment lost 0 bases, leaving 4 bases of the junction unmatched. The CDR3 spells CASSLAGTDPYEQYF. The DNA for the CDR3 is TGTGCCAGCAGCTTAGCGGGGACAGACCCCTACGAGCAGTACTTC.

This chain connects TRBV4-3 to TRBJ1-6, with 7 bases identical to TRBD1. The CDR3 runs to 20 residues. Germline trimming cut 0 bases from V and 2 bases from J; bases unmatched to any gene: 13. The germline V gene has CDR1 LGHNA and CDR2 YSLEER. In DNA, the CDR3 is TGCGCCAGCAGCCAAGAGATTTGGCAGGGGGAAACCCCCTATAATTCACCCCTCCACTTT. Its protein is CASSQEIWQGETPYNSPLHF.

This clone has just a few counts. The rearrangement links TRBV19 to TRBJ1-5; D is unresolved. Trimming shortened V by 5 bases and J by 6 bases, and 11 bases separated the two germline ends. The CDR3 has 13 amino acids. The germline gives CDR1 LNHDA, CDR2 SQIVND (reference sequence). CDR3: CASSRVLSQPQHF. The CDR3 DNA follows: TGTGCCAGTAGTCGCGTACTTAGTCAGCCCCAGCATTTT.

The chain has TRBV4-3 and TRBJ1-6; D call uncertain. The germline V and J ends were trimmed by 0 bases and 5 bases, with 5 bases remaining between them. The CDR3 has 14 residues. Germline CDR1 LGHNA, CDR2 YSLEER. The CDR3 DNA reads as TGCGCCAGCAGCCAAGACAGGCATAATTCACCCCTCCACTTT. Protein product: CASSQDRHNSPLHF.

The chain employs TRBV19 and TRBJ1-2, with D possibly being TRBD1 (5 bases). Germline-derived CDR1 and CDR2 are LNHDA and SQIVND (reference sequence). CDR3 length: 14 amino acids. Trimming shortened V by 7 bases and J by 8 bases, and 20 bases separated the two germline ends. As DNA, the CDR3 is TGTGCCAGTATATGGCCCTCGGGGGGAGAAGGCTACACCTTC. Its protein is CASIWPSGGEGYTF.

This clone was seen a few times. This chain connects TRBV27 to TRBJ2-7; maybe TRBD2 (6 bases). Per the germline V gene, CDR1 is MNHEY and CDR2 is SMNVEV (reference sequence). Trimming took 4 bases from V and 2 from J, leaving 9 bases between them. The CDR3 extends over 13 amino acids. CDR3: CASSYGLPYEQYF. The CDR3 DNA reads as TGTGCCAGCAGTTACGGACTACCCTACGAGCAGTACTTC.

This rearrangement joins TRBV2 to TRBJ2-7; possibly TRBD2 for D (6 bases). The CDR3 sequence is 15 residues long. Germline V gives CDR1 SNHLY, CDR2 FYNNEI. Trimming took 10 bases from V and 2 from J, leaving 21 bases between them. The CDR3 is CATEPTSILTYEQYF. As DNA, the CDR3 is TGTGCCACCGAGCCCACTAGCATTCTAACCTACGAGCAGTACTTC.

The chain joins TRBV28 to TRBJ1-6; D perhaps matches TRBD1 (6 bases). The length of the CDR3 is 14 residues. V lost 3 bases to trimming and J lost 9 bases, with 12 bases between them. The V gene's germline CDR1 is MDHEN and CDR2 SYDVKM. CDR3 nucleotide sequence: TGTGCCAGCAGTTTTTACGCAGGGGTTTCACCCCTCCACTTT. Its protein product is CASSFYAGVSPLHF.

The gene calls are TRBV13 and TRBJ1-2, with 10 bases lining up with TRBD1. Looked up from germline, CDR1 is PRHDT and CDR2 is FYEKMQ (reference sequence). Trimming took 5 bases from V and 8 from J; bases not matched to a gene: 5. The CDR3 is made up of 13 amino acids. The CDR3 region is CASSQDRGQGYTF. The CDR3 coding sequence is TGTGCCAGCAGCCAAGACAGGGGGCAGGGCTACACCTTC.

The CDR3 reads CASSSFLGGRGTEAFF. As DNA, the CDR3 is TGTGCCAGCAGCTCCTTTTTGGGGGGGAGGGGCACTGAAGCTTTCTTT. V usage is TRBV7-6 and J usage is TRBJ1-1, with D possibly being TRBD1 (5 bases). With 4 bases removed from V and 4 bases from J, the gap between germline ends came to 19 bases. The CDR3 has 16 amino acids. Looked up from germline, CDR1 is SGHVS and CDR2 is FNYEAQ.

The chain has TRBV5-1 and TRBJ2-3, with 7 bases lining up with TRBD1. Unmatched junction bases numbered 6, after V lost 4 bases and J lost 4 bases. Looked up from germline, CDR1 is SGHRS and CDR2 is YFSETQ. The CDR3 is made up of 14 amino acids. The CDR3 nucleotides read TGCGCCAGCAGCCTCACAGGGGTTGCAGATACGCAGTATTTT. Residues: CASSLTGVADTQYF.

This chain connects TRBV27 to TRBJ2-7; TRBD2 agrees at 12 bases. V lost 5 bases and J lost 0; bases outside the gene matches: 5. Germline CDR1 and CDR2: MNHEY and SMNVEV (reference sequence). The length of the CDR3 is 16 residues. This CDR3 is CASSPLAGGASYEQYF. In DNA form, the CDR3 reads TGTGCCAGCAGTCCCCTAGCGGGGGGGGCCTCCTACGAGCAGTACTTC.

This chain uses TRBV5-1 with TRBJ1-1, with TRBD1 as a possible D gene (5 bases). Trimming removed 1 base at V and 1 base at J, with 8 bases between. Germline-derived CDR1 and CDR2 are SGHRS and YFSETQ. There are 14 residues in the CDR3. This chain's CDR3 is CASSLITGNTEAFF. CDR3 in DNA: TGCGCCAGCAGCTTGATTACAGGGAACACTGAAGCTTTCTTT.

The chain employs TRBV28 and TRBJ2-7; TRBD1 aligns across 9 bases. Germline CDR1 reads MDHEN; CDR2 reads SYDVKM. The CDR3 loop spans 15 amino acids. V lost 5 bases and J lost 9; bases outside the gene matches: 14. CDR3 DNA: TGTGCCAGCAGTACTCCGTCACAGGGGGCGTTTGGGCAGTACTTC. Translation gives CASSTPSQGAFGQYF.

This rearrangement joins TRBV30 to TRBJ2-5; weak D call: TRBD2 (6 bases). Germline CDR1 and CDR2: GTSNPN and SVGIG (reference sequence). The CDR3 runs 15 residues. Trimming removed 4 bases at V and 4 bases at J, with 19 bases between. DNA of the CDR3: TGTGCCTGGACCAGTGGGCGGGGTTGGGGAGAGACCCAGTACTTC. Translating it yields CAWTSGRGWGETQYF.

This chain uses TRBV7-7 with TRBJ2-6; 9 nucleotides match TRBD1. The V and J ends lost 5 bases and 0 bases, in that order; junction bases with no gene match: 11. CDR3 length equals 19 residues. Germline-derived CDR1 and CDR2 are SSHAT and FNYEAQ (reference sequence). CDR3 nucleotide sequence: TGTGCCAGCAGCCCGACCCCGGGACAGGGTCTCTCTGGGGCCAACGTCCTGACTTTC. Its protein is CASSPTPGQGLSGANVLTF. The complete variable domain, with remaining parts taken from reference TRBV7-7 and TRBJ2-6, reads GAGVSQSPRYKVTKRGQDVTLRCDPISSHATLYWYQQALGQGPEFLTYFNYEAQPDKSGLPSDRFSAERPEGSISTLTIQRTEQRDSAMYRCASSPTPGQGLSGANVLTFGAGSRLTVL.

This clone came up a few times. This rearrangement joins TRBV4-1 to TRBJ1-5; unclear D gene. Trimming left V 1 base short and J 4 bases short, with 14 bases between. Germline V gene sequence: CDR1 MGHRA, CDR2 YSYEKL. There are 16 residues in the CDR3. DNA of the CDR3: TGCGCCAGCAGCCAAGTGGGCGATGGGCGAAATCAGCCCCAGCATTTT. Its translation is CASSQVGDGRNQPQHF.

The V gene is TRBV10-3, the J gene TRBJ2-5; possibly TRBD1 for D (6 bases). Germline CDR1 reads ENHRY; CDR2 reads SYGVKD. Trimming took off 10 bases at V and 0 bases at J, with 9 bases between the two ends. CDR3 length: 12 amino acids. Here the CDR3 DNA reads TGTGCCAGTCGACAGGACCAAGAGACCCAGTACTTC. Protein sequence: CASRQDQETQYF.

The J gene is TRBJ1-2, the V gene TRBV7-9; possibly TRBD1 for D (6 bases). CDR1 and CDR2 from the germline V gene are SEHNR and FQNEAQ (reference sequence). The CDR3 is made up of 12 amino acids. Trimming left V 1 base short and J 13 bases short, with 13 bases between. This chain's CDR3 is CASSLVDRQATF. The CDR3, as DNA: TGTGCCAGCAGCTTAGTAGACAGGCAAGCCACCTTC.

The rearrangement links TRBV10-3 to TRBJ2-3; 9 nucleotides match TRBD1. From germline, CDR1 is ENHRY and CDR2 SYGVKD. The CDR3 runs 15 residues. V shed 8 bases, J shed 3 bases, and the junction held 9 bases outside the gene matches. The CDR3 spells CAICPGQGVTDTQYF. CDR3 sequence (DNA): TGTGCCATCTGTCCGGGACAGGGAGTGACAGATACGCAGTATTTT.

This clone was detected only once. V and J are TRBV28 and TRBJ2-1, with 10 bases identical to TRBD2. The CDR3 totals 15 residues. The V and J ends lost 5 bases and 4 bases, in that order; junction bases with no gene match: 5. CDR1 is MDHEN and CDR2 is SYDVKM in the germline V gene. The CDR3 DNA sequence: TGTGCCAGCAGTGTCATAGCGGGGGGTTACAATGAGCAGTTCTTC. Amino acid sequence: CASSVIAGGYNEQFF. Together with reference TRBV28 and TRBJ2-1, the CDR3 gives the full variable domain: DVKVTQSSRYLVKRTGEKVFLECVQDMDHENMFWYRQDPGLGLRLIYFSYDVKMKEKGDIPEGYSVSREKKERFSLILESASTNQTSMYLCASSVIAGGYNEQFFGPGTRLTVL.

This rearrangement joins TRBV7-2 to TRBJ1-4; 8 bases match TRBD1. This CDR3 is 17 amino acids long. V trimming: 5 bases; J trimming: 8 bases; junction bases outside the gene matches: 16. Germline V gene data show CDR1 as SGHTA and CDR2 as FQGNSA. The chain's CDR3 is CASSPRGASGGGEKLFF. In DNA, the CDR3 is TGTGCCAGCAGCCCGAGGGGGGCGTCAGGGGGCGGCGAAAAACTGTTTTTT.

This clone was recorded a few times. The V gene is TRBV5-1, the J gene TRBJ2-7; 12 bases are a match to TRBD2. CDR3 length: 14 residues. The ends lost 4 bases at V and 5 bases at J; junction bases unmatched: 4. Germline values: CDR1 SGHRS, CDR2 YFSETQ. Written as DNA, the CDR3 is TGCGCCAGCAGCAAGACTAGCGGGAGCCACGAGCAGTACTTC. Translation gives CASSKTSGSHEQYF.

This clone is a singleton in its sample. The chain has TRBV7-8 and TRBJ2-7, with D maybe TRBD1 (5 bases). Looked up from germline, CDR1 is SGHVS and CDR2 is FQNEAQ. The CDR3 consists of 15 residues. Between the trimmed V and J ends, which lost 3 bases and 3 bases, there was a span of 15 bases. The CDR3 DNA is TGTGCCAGCAGCTTCAGACAGACAATTAGCTACGAGCAGTACTTC. It yields the protein CASSFRQTISYEQYF.